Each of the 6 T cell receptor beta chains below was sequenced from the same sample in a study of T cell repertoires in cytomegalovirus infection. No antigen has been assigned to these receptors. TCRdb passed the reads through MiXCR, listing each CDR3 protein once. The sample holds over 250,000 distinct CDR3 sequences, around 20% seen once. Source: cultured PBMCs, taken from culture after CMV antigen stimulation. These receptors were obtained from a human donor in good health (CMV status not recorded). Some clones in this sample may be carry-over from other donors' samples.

In DNA form, the CDR3 reads TGTGCCAGTAGTAGAGGGACACCCGAACGTGAACACTATGGCTACACCTTC. Translated: CASSRGTPEREHYGYTF. The chain links TRBV19 to TRBJ1-2, with D possibly being TRBD1 (6 bases). V gave up 4 bases and J gave up 3 bases, with 21 bases separating them. Germline CDR1 is LNHDA and CDR2 is SQIVND (reference sequence). The CDR3 contains 17 residues.

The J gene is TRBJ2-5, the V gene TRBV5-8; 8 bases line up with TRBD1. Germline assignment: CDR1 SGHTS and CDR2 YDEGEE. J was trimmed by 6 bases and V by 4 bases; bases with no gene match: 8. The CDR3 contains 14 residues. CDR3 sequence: CASSPGQGKKTQYF. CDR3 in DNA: TGTGCCAGCAGCCCCGGACAGGGAAAAAAGACCCAGTACTTC.

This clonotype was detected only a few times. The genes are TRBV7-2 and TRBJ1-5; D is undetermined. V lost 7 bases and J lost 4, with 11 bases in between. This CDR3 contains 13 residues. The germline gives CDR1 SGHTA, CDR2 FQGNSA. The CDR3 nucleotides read TGTGCCAGCACTTTGGGCAGAAATCAGCCCCAGCATTTT. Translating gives CASTLGRNQPQHF.

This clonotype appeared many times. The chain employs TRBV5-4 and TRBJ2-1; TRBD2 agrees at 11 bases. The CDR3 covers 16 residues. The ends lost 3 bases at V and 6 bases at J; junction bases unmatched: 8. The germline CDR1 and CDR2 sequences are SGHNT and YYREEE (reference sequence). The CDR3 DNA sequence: TGTGCCAGCAGCTCCCCGGGCCTAGCGGGGGGCAATGAGCAGTTCTTC. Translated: CASSSPGLAGGNEQFF.

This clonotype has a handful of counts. The CDR3 loop reads CASSQDASGLYEQYF. The CDR3 nucleotides read TGTGCCAGCAGCCAAGATGCTAGCGGGCTGTACGAGCAGTACTTC. This sequence joins TRBV4-2 and TRBJ2-7; 8 positions match TRBD2. After removal of 0 bases from V and 4 bases from J, the junction contained 5 bases not matched to a gene. There are 15 residues in the CDR3. From germline, CDR1 is LGHNA and CDR2 YNFKEQ.

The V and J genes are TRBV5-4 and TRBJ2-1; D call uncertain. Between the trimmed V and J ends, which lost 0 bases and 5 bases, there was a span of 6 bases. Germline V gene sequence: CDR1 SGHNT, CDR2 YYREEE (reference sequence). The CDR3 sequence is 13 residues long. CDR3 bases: TGTGCCAGCAGCTTGGGCCAACACAATGAGCAGTTCTTC. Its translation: CASSLGQHNEQFF.